This is a list of T cell receptor beta chains from one sample in a study of shared T cell receptors in the human thymus. Assay: immunoSEQ multiplex PCR; the TCRdb copy retains only in-frame clones and omits some. Counted here are 550,000 to 800,000 clones, 80% to 90% occurring once; the ten biggest clones make up roughly 0.01%. These data were also filed under a second study, of human thymus T cells.

Material: thymocytes. The receptors originated from a girl less than two years old with a congenital heart defect. Each CDR3 is given with its conserved first and last residue. A D gene is named only where the DNA matches it firmly. Clone sizes are given selectively: once, few, many, or a class where the clone is expanded.

CDR3 protein: CAISEGAAKIGYPHQETQYF
CDR3 DNA: TGTGCCATCAGTGAAGGGGCAGCAAAAATTGGATACCCCCACCAAGAGACCCAGTACTTC
V gene: TRBV10-3
clone size: -
D gene: -
J gene: TRBJ2-5

CDR3 protein: CASSPPSQVASGNTIYF
CDR3 DNA: TGTGCCAGCTCACCACCGAGCCAGGTCGCCTCTGGAAACACCATATATTTT
V gene: TRBV18
clone size: -
D gene: -
J gene: TRBJ1-3

CDR3 protein: CASSWQGSYEQYF
CDR3 DNA: TGTGCCAGCAGTTGGCAGGGCTCCTACGAGCAGTACTTC
V gene: TRBV28
clone size: few
D gene: -
J gene: TRBJ2-7

CDR3 protein: CASSLGASGTDTQYF
CDR3 DNA: TGCGCCAGCAGCTTGGGGGCTAGCGGCACAGATACGCAGTATTTT
V gene: TRBV5-1
clone size: -
D gene: -
J gene: TRBJ2-3

CDR3 protein: CASSLRGSYEQYF
CDR3 DNA: TGTGCCAGCAGCTTGAGGGGCTCCTACGAGCAGTACTTC
V gene: TRBV5-6
clone size: -
D gene: -
J gene: TRBJ2-7

CDR3 protein: CASSSDRDRDTEAFF
CDR3 DNA: TGCGCCAGCAGCTCGGACAGGGATAGGGACACTGAAGCTTTCTTT
V gene: TRBV5-1
clone size: -
D gene: TRBD1
J gene: TRBJ1-1

CDR3 protein: CASIPWTSRETQYF
CDR3 DNA: TGTGCCAGCATCCCCTGGACTAGTCGAGAGACCCAGTACTTC
V gene: TRBV2
clone size: -
D gene: TRBD2
J gene: TRBJ2-5

CDR3 protein: CASSQDGGAVVALFF
CDR3 DNA: TGCGCCAGCAGCCAAGACGGCGGGGCGGTCGTGGCGCTTTTCTTT
V gene: TRBV4-1
clone size: -
D gene: -
J gene: TRBJ1-1

CDR3 protein: CASSGGQVQGESGANVLTF
CDR3 DNA: TGTGCCAGCAGCGGCGGACAGGTACAGGGTGAATCTGGGGCCAACGTCCTGACTTTC
V gene: TRBV9
clone size: -
D gene: TRBD1
J gene: TRBJ2-6

CDR3 protein: CASSLGSFVLVEQYF
CDR3 DNA: TGTGCCAGCAGCTTAGGAAGCTTCGTACTCGTCGAGCAGTACTTC
V gene: TRBV7-9
clone size: once
D gene: -
J gene: TRBJ2-7

CDR3 protein: CASRGTRGRETQYF
CDR3 DNA: TGCGCCAGCAGGGGAACTAGAGGTCGCGAGACCCAGTACTTC
V gene: TRBV5-1
clone size: -
D gene: -
J gene: TRBJ2-5

CDR3 protein: CASSQVPVSFPANYGYTF
CDR3 DNA: TGTGCCAGCAGCCAAGTGCCAGTTTCCTTTCCAGCTAACTATGGCTACACCTTC
V gene: TRBV14
clone size: -
D gene: -
J gene: TRBJ1-2

CDR3 protein: CASSYMGDSGFPEIF
CDR3 DNA: TGTGCCAGCAGTTACATGGGGGACTCTGGTTTTCCAGAGATCTTC
V gene: TRBV6-5
clone size: -
D gene: -
J gene: TRBJ2-1

CDR3 protein: CASSQSTSEEPQHF
CDR3 DNA: TGTGCCAGCAGCCAATCCACTTCCGAAGAGCCCCAGCATTTT
V gene: TRBV16
clone size: -
D gene: -
J gene: TRBJ1-5

CDR3 protein: CASTPGQGFSPLHF
CDR3 DNA: TGCGCCAGCACCCCGGGACAGGGGTTTTCACCCCTCCACTTT
V gene: TRBV10-2
clone size: -
D gene: TRBD1
J gene: TRBJ1-6

CDR3 protein: CASSSGVTDTQYF
CDR3 DNA: TGCGCCAGCAGCTCAGGGGTCACAGATACGCAGTATTTT
V gene: TRBV5-1
clone size: -
D gene: -
J gene: TRBJ2-3

CDR3 protein: CASLLTGKNGYTF
CDR3 DNA: TGTGCCAGCTTACTTACAGGGAAGAATGGCTACACCTTC
V gene: TRBV6-1
clone size: -
D gene: -
J gene: TRBJ1-2

CDR3 protein: CASSFRWSQPYEQYF
CDR3 DNA: TGTGCCAGCAGCTTCAGATGGAGCCAACCCTACGAGCAGTACTTC
V gene: TRBV5-6
clone size: few
D gene: -
J gene: TRBJ2-7

CDR3 protein: CASGRLPPRETQYF
CDR3 DNA: TGCGCCAGCGGCCGACTACCCCCCCGAGAGACCCAGTACTTC
V gene: TRBV10-2
clone size: -
D gene: -
J gene: TRBJ2-5

CDR3 protein: CASSGGDSNQPQHF
CDR3 DNA: TGTGCCAGCAGTGGGGGGGATAGCAATCAGCCCCAGCATTTT
V gene: TRBV11-2
clone size: few
D gene: -
J gene: TRBJ1-5

CDR3 protein: CASSFRTSGFYEQYF
CDR3 DNA: TGTGCCAGTAGTTTCCGGACTAGCGGTTTCTACGAGCAGTACTTC
V gene: TRBV19
clone size: -
D gene: TRBD2
J gene: TRBJ2-7

CDR3 protein: CASSVQGEGEQYF
CDR3 DNA: TGTGCCAGCAGCGTCCAAGGGGAGGGGGAGCAGTACTTC
V gene: TRBV9
clone size: -
D gene: TRBD2
J gene: TRBJ2-7

CDR3 protein: CASSPTRGHYGYTF
CDR3 DNA: TGTGCCAGCAGTCCCACCAGGGGCCACTATGGCTACACCTTC
V gene: TRBV28
clone size: -
D gene: -
J gene: TRBJ1-2

CDR3 protein: CASTPGHGGGAKNIQYF
CDR3 DNA: TGTGCCAGCACCCCCGGCCACGGGGGTGGAGCCAAAAACATTCAGTACTTC
V gene: TRBV2
clone size: -
D gene: -
J gene: TRBJ2-4

CDR3 protein: CSTRQGADYGYTF
CDR3 DNA: TGCAGCACCCGACAGGGGGCTGACTATGGCTACACCTTC
V gene: TRBV29-1
clone size: -
D gene: TRBD1
J gene: TRBJ1-2

CDR3 protein: CASSMCLGTGTVSETEAFF
CDR3 DNA: TGTGCCAGTAGTATGTGCCTGGGGACAGGCACCGTCTCGGAAACTGAAGCTTTCTTT
V gene: TRBV19
clone size: -
D gene: TRBD1
J gene: TRBJ1-1

CDR3 protein: CASSGGEGQPNAGGTYEQYF
CDR3 DNA: TGTGCCAGCAGTGGGGGGGAAGGACAGCCGAATGCAGGGGGAACCTACGAGCAGTACTTC
V gene: TRBV6-1
clone size: -
D gene: -
J gene: TRBJ2-7

CDR3 protein: CASLSGQGRKAEAFF
CDR3 DNA: TGTGCCAGCCTCTCGGGACAGGGGCGTAAAGCTGAAGCTTTCTTT
V gene: TRBV19
clone size: -
D gene: TRBD1
J gene: TRBJ1-1

CDR3 protein: CAIRETGGSYNEQFF
CDR3 DNA: TGTGCCATCAGGGAAACAGGGGGCTCCTACAATGAGCAGTTCTTC
V gene: TRBV10-3
clone size: -
D gene: TRBD1
J gene: TRBJ2-1

CDR3 protein: CASSYSGTGQYEQYF
CDR3 DNA: TGTGCCAGCAGCTACAGCGGGACAGGGCAATACGAGCAGTACTTC
V gene: TRBV6-5
clone size: -
D gene: TRBD1
J gene: TRBJ2-7

CDR3 protein: CASRAFNSPLHF
CDR3 DNA: TGTGCCAGCAGGGCCTTCAATTCACCCCTCCACTTT
V gene: TRBV6-1
clone size: once
D gene: -
J gene: TRBJ1-6

CDR3 protein: CASSLRYADRRGDYGYTF
CDR3 DNA: TGTGCCAGCAGCTTGAGGTATGCGGACAGGAGAGGGGACTATGGCTACACCTTC
V gene: TRBV5-6
clone size: once
D gene: TRBD1
J gene: TRBJ1-2

CDR3 protein: CASRHRDYNSPLHF
CDR3 DNA: TGTGCCAGCAGACACAGAGACTATAATTCACCCCTCCACTTT
V gene: TRBV2
clone size: -
D gene: -
J gene: TRBJ1-6

CDR3 protein: CASMGGANYGYTF
CDR3 DNA: TGTGCCAGCATGGGGGGGGCTAACTATGGCTACACCTTC
V gene: TRBV27
clone size: once
D gene: -
J gene: TRBJ1-2

CDR3 protein: CASTLTRDRAVNEQFF
CDR3 DNA: TGCGCCAGCACCCTAACCCGGGACAGGGCCGTCAATGAGCAGTTCTTC
V gene: TRBV5-1
clone size: few
D gene: TRBD1
J gene: TRBJ2-1

CDR3 protein: CASSFLRGRPPLHF
CDR3 DNA: TGTGCCAGCAGCTTTCTCAGGGGGCGACCACCCCTCCACTTT
V gene: TRBV5-6
clone size: once
D gene: TRBD1
J gene: TRBJ1-6

CDR3 protein: CASGLVLQGMYF
CDR3 DNA: TGTGCTAGTGGTTTGGTTTTGCAGGGGATGTACTTC
V gene: TRBV12-5
clone size: -
D gene: -
J gene: TRBJ2-7

CDR3 protein: CASSFLGGTSGTGELFF
CDR3 DNA: TGTGCCAGCAGTTTTCTTGGGGGGACTAGCGGCACCGGGGAGCTGTTTTTT
V gene: TRBV28
clone size: -
D gene: TRBD2
J gene: TRBJ2-2